This paragraph covers one TCR beta chain sequence. This clonotype was detected ten times or more. It has no known antigen specificity. Base qualities were left out, and no much larger clone turns up one base away. This sample stems from a study of T cell repertoires in cytomegalovirus infection (dated by TCRdb to between 2018 and 2020). In the study overall: Peptide stimulations targeted recently identified HLA-C-restricted CMV epitopes, whose presentation resists viral immunomodulation, together with well-studied HLA-B-restricted epitopes. The HLA type of each donor mattered for the analysis, because public TCR beta signatures pointed to carriage of CMV infection along with the matching HLA type. General findings and caveats noted by the study authors: In both this cohort and an independent 352-donor cohort, the cumulative frequency of public TCR beta family members distinguished carriers of CMV infection plus the relevant HLA type. In the ex vivo response, HLA-C-restricted CMV-specific TCR beta clonotypes were dominant, and in two of eight donors the single most frequent clonotype came from this HLA-C-restricted group.

The treatment or condition label, read with the paper, signifies: in vitro stimulation with specific CMV peptide epitopes to enrich CMV-specific T cells. The cysteine opens and the phenylalanine closes a CDR3 of 18 amino acids. Kept here is only the CDR3 DNA, which spans 54 bases and is read in frame from base 1. As encoded in the germline V gene (reference sequence), CDR1 is LNHDA while CDR2 is SQIVND. Clipping removes 4 bases from V and 0 bases from J, with 11 as the unmatched junction base count. Sequencing was carried out with an Illumina HiSeq 1500. TCRdb handled the public reads itself, with Q25 trimming in fastp and clone calling in MiXCR, and kept productive beta chains. Each entry merges the rows of one CDR3 protein and shows their most common DNA and genes. For this sample the table gives about a million distinct CDR3 sequences, of which roughly a third were detected only once. Around 15% of the sample comes from the top ten.

The V gene is TRBV19 and the J gene is TRBJ2-4, with TRBD2 matching 8 junction bases. This TCR was sampled from a human donor in good health (CMV status not recorded). Some clones in this sample may be carry-over from other donors' samples. Material: cultured CD8+ T cells from PBMCs, obtained from culture after CMV antigen stimulation. The CDR3 in this case is CASSTYPPSGLAKNIQYF. The nucleotide sequence is given as TGTGCCAGTAGTACCTACCCCCCTAGCGGGCTAGCCAAAAACATTCAGTACTTC.